This T cell receptor (beta chain) was captured in a study of a mutant IDH1 vaccine in newly diagnosed glioma. Study-wide background: Antecedent treatment encompassed radiotherapy, temozolomide, or their combination; the majority received both.

Only in-frame clones appear in the TCRdb table, and some are missing; sequencing was by immunoSEQ multiplex PCR. This sample has about 56,000 clones, with approximately 87% found just once. In the case of this clone: What it binds is unknown.

The time point denotes: week 23, last vaccination. Alongside topical imiquimod, each dose of vaccine comprised 300 ug of mutant IDH1 20-mer peptide. V lost 6 bases and J lost 3, with 9 bases in between. Germline CDR1 is MRHNA and CDR2 is SNTAGT. The CDR3 runs 13 residues. Here the sequenced sample was PBMCs, taken from a glioma patient whose treatment included an IDH1 peptide vaccine. This receptor was obtained from a man in his forties with glioma. The genes are TRBV6-4 and TRBJ1-5; D gene unclear. CDR3 residues: CASSQAYNQPQHF. CDR3 coding DNA: TGTGCCAGCAGCCAGGCGTACAATCAGCCCCAGCATTTT.